This T cell receptor (beta chain) is drawn from a study of blood T cells in healthy people across ages. Study context: About one barcoded beta molecule per two T cells was captured by template switching. Points from the study as a whole: Long-lived donors carried more naive CD4+ cells and greater diversity than aged donors. Age showed a roughly linear inverse relationship with TCR beta diversity per million T cells.

For the second PCR, which ran for about 7 to 12 cycles, a sample-barcoded 5' primer and a J-beta primer mix were used. One entry per CDR3 protein results from TCRdb running MiXCR on the 5' RACE reads. The table lists 580,000 or so distinct CDR3 sequences, roughly 43% of them singletons, with 20% to 25% in the top ten. A note on this clonotype: As yet, its antigen is unknown.

This CDR3 has 19 residues. The germline gives CDR1 SGHTA, CDR2 FQGNSA. V was pared by 2 bases and J by 9 bases, with 17 bases of the junction left unmatched. Each donor gave approximately 9.1 milliliters of peripheral blood. This clonotype was obtained from a man older than 75 in good health. This chain links TRBV7-2 with TRBJ2-1; 12 bases fit TRBD1. The specimen sequenced was blood. CDR3 in amino acids: CASSLQHRAGTGGLSEQFF. The CDR3 DNA sequence: TGTGCCAGCAGCTTACAGCACAGGGCAGGGACAGGGGGCTTAAGTGAGCAGTTCTTC.